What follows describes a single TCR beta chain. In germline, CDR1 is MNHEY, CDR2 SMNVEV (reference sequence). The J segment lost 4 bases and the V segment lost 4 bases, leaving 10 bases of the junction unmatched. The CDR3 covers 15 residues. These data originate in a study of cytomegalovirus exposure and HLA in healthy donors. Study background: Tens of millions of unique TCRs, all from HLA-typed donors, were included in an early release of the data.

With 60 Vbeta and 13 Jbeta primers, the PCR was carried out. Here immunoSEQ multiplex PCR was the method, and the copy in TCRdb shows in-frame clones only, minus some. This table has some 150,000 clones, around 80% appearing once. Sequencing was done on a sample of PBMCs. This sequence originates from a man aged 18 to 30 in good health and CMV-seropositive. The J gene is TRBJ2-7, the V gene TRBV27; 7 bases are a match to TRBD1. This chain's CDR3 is CASSSQPTGNYEQYF. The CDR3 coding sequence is TGTGCCAGCAGTTCCCAGCCGACAGGGAATTACGAGCAGTACTTC.